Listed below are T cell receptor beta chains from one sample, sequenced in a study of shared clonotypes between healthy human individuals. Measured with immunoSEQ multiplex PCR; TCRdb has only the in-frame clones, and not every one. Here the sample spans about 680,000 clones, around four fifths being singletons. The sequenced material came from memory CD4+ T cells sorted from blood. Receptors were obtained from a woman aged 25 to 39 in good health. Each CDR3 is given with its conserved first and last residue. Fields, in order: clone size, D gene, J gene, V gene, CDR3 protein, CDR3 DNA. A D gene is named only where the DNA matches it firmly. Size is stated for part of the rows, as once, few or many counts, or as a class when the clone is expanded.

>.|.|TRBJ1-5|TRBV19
CASSGRDGPSNQPQHF
TGTGCCAGTAGTGGGAGGGACGGACCTAGCAATCAGCCCCAGCATTTT
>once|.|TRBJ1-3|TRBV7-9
CASSLAAGSGNTIYF
TGTGCCAGCAGCTTAGCGGCGGGCTCTGGAAACACCATATATTTT
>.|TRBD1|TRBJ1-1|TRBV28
CASSSGPGGSVNTEAFF
TGTGCCAGCAGTTCAGGTCCAGGGGGCTCTGTGAACACTGAAGCTTTCTTT
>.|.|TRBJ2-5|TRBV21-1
CASSKTASYQETQYF
TGTGCCAGCAGCAAGACCGCCTCGTACCAAGAGACCCAGTACTTC
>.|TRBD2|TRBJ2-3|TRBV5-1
CASSSSGMPTDTQYF
TGCGCCAGCAGCTCGAGCGGGATGCCCACAGATACGCAGTATTTT
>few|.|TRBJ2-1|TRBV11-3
CASSLVGQGDEQFF
TGTGCCAGCAGCTTAGTTGGGCAGGGCGATGAGCAGTTCTTC
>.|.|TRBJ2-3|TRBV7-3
CASSLSGFTDTQYF
TGTGCCAGCAGCTTAAGCGGGTTCACAGATACGCAGTATTTT
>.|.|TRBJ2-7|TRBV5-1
CASSLDPRAEQYF
TGCGCCAGCAGCTTGGACCCTCGTGCCGAGCAGTACTTC
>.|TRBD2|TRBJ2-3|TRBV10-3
CATTTSGDTDTQYF
TGTGCCACGACGACTAGCGGGGACACAGATACGCAGTATTTT
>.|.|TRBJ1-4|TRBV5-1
CASSLDGVREKLFF
TGCGCCAGCAGCTTGGACGGGGTGAGGGAAAAACTGTTTTTT
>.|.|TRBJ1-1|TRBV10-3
CAIGANTEAFF
TGTGCCATCGGTGCTAACACTGAAGCTTTCTTT
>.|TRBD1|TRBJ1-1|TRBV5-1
CASSSKQGFAFF
TGCGCCAGCAGCTCGAAACAGGGGTTCGCTTTCTTT
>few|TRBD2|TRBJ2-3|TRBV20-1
CSAPGTSGNF
TGCAGCGCCCCCGGGACTAGCGGGAATTTT
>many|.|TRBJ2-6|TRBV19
CASSRSSSLSGANVLTF
TGTGCCAGTAGTAGAAGTAGTTCGTTATCTGGGGCCAACGTCCTGACTTTC
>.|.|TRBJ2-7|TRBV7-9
CASSLGGGLSYEQYF
TGTGCCAGCAGCTTAGGGGGCGGACTCTCCTACGAGCAGTACTTC
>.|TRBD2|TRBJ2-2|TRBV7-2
CASSSGLAGATGELFF
TGTGCCAGCAGCTCGGGACTAGCGGGAGCCACCGGGGAGCTGTTTTTT
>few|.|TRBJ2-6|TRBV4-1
CASSQETSFSGANVLTF
TGCGCCAGCAGCCAGGAGACGTCCTTCTCTGGGGCCAACGTCCTGACTTTC
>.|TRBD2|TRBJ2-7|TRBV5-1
CASSLGGLAGTYEQYF
TGCGCCAGCAGCTTGGGTGGCCTAGCGGGGACCTACGAGCAGTACTTC
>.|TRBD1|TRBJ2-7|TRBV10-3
CAITGQGSSYEQYF
TGTGCCATCACCGGACAGGGAAGCTCCTACGAGCAGTACTTC
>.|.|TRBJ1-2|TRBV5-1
CASSLGPGQETYGYTF
TGCGCCAGCAGCTTGGGCCCCGGCCAGGAGACCTATGGCTACACCTTC
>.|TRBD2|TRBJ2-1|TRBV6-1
CATGTSGIYNEQFF
TGTGCCACTGGGACTAGCGGGATCTACAATGAGCAGTTCTTC
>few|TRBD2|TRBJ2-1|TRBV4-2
CASSQEERGNYNEQFF
TGTGCCAGCAGCCAAGAGGAGCGGGGGAACTACAATGAGCAGTTCTTC
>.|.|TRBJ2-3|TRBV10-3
CAITDSLDTQYF
TGTGCCATCACCGACTCCCTTGATACGCAGTATTTT
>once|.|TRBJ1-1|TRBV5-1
CASSLDSNTEAFF
TGCGCCAGCAGCTTGGACTCCAACACTGAAGCTTTCTTT
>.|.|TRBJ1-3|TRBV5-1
CASSLGQGNTIYF
TGCGCCAGCAGCTTGGGGCAGGGAAACACCATATATTTT
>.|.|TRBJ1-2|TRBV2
CASSERGSNYGYTF
TGTGCCAGCAGTGAACGGGGGAGTAACTATGGCTACACCTTC
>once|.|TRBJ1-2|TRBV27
CASSLQGSYGYTF
TGTGCCAGCAGTTTACAGGGGTCATATGGCTACACCTTC
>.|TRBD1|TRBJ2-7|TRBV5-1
CASSPDRGLYEQYF
TGCGCCAGCAGCCCAGACAGGGGGCTATACGAGCAGTACTTC
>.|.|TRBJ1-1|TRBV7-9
CASSLSNTEAFF
TGTGCCAGCAGCTTATCCAACACTGAAGCTTTCTTT
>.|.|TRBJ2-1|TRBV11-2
CASSKGLADEQFF
TGTGCCAGCAGCAAGGGCCTAGCCGATGAGCAGTTCTTC
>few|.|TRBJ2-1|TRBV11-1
CASSFADFNEQFF
TGTGCCAGCAGCTTCGCGGACTTCAATGAGCAGTTCTTC
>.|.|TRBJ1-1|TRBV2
CASRRERGYTEAFF
TGTGCCAGCAGGAGAGAGCGGGGATACACTGAAGCTTTCTTT
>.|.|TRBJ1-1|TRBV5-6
CASSLVLNTEAFF
TGTGCCAGCAGCTTGGTTTTGAACACTGAAGCTTTCTTT
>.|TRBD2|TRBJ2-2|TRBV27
CASSRTSGRFGELFF
TGTGCCAGCAGTAGGACTAGCGGGAGATTCGGGGAGCTGTTTTTT
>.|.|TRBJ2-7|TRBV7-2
CASSPRVGHEQYF
TGTGCCAGCAGCCCTCGGGTTGGTCACGAGCAGTACTTC
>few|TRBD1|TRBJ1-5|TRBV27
CASSAGTVRNQPQHF
TGTGCCAGCAGTGCCGGGACAGTGAGAAATCAGCCCCAGCATTTT
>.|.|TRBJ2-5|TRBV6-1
CASSDWGAGQETQYF
TGTGCCAGCAGTGATTGGGGGGCCGGTCAAGAGACCCAGTACTTC
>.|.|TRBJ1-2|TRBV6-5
CASSYSLGDYGYTF
TGTGCCAGCAGTTACTCCTTGGGGGATTATGGCTACACCTTC
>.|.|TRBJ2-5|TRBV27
CASADRISGQETQYF
TGTGCCAGCGCTGATAGGATTAGCGGACAAGAGACCCAGTACTTC
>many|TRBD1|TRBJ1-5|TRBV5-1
CASSLGQGAREPQHF
TGCGCCAGCAGCTTGGGACAGGGGGCGAGGGAGCCCCAGCATTTT
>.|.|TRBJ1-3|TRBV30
CAWSGNRVFSGNTIYF
TGTGCCTGGAGCGGGAACAGAGTTTTCTCTGGAAACACCATATATTTT
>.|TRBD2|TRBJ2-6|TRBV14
CASSPGLAGVSGANVLTF
TGTGCCAGCAGCCCGGGACTAGCGGGGGTCTCTGGGGCCAACGTCCTGACTTTC
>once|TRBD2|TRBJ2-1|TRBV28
CASSFGLAGGNEQFF
TGTGCCAGCAGTTTCGGACTAGCGGGAGGGAATGAGCAGTTCTTC
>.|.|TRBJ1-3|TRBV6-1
CATPVDSGNTIYF
TGTGCCACTCCGGTGGACTCTGGAAACACCATATATTTT
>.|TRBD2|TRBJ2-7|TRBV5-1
CASSPTSGSTYEQYF
TGCGCCAGCAGTCCCACTAGCGGGAGTACCTACGAGCAGTACTTC
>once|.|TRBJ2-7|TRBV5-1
CASSSQRGNAEQYF
TGCGCCAGCAGCTCCCAGAGGGGGAACGCCGAGCAGTACTTC